The 28 T cell receptor beta chains listed next were all sequenced from one sample in a study of CD8 T cells in ankylosing spondylitis. TCRdb analysed the 5' RACE reads with MiXCR anew, one entry per CDR3 protein. The sample yields about 500,000 distinct CDR3 sequences, approximately 11% seen once. Antigen specificity for these receptors is unknown. Study results and limitations: Seven or eight highly homologous variants formed a TCR beta motif that appeared characteristic of ankylosing spondylitis blood.

The specimen was blood, either unsorted or a sorted T cell fraction (not recorded which). The origin of the receptors is a male donor with ankylosing spondylitis.

The chain has TRBV6-5 and TRBJ2-7; D is ambiguous. Germline V gives CDR1 MNHEY, CDR2 SVGAGI. The CDR3 consists of 15 residues. The V end lost 0 bases, the J end lost 5 bases, and 14 bases lay between the germline ends. The CDR3 loop is CASSYSIANLDEQYV. The CDR3 DNA sequence: TGTGCCAGCAGTTACTCGATCGCTAATCTAGACGAGCAGTACGTC.

The CDR3 DNA follows: TGTGCCAGCAGTTTACGCCAGGGGCCCACTGAAGCTTTCTTT. Translating it yields CASSLRQGPTEAFF. This chain uses TRBV12-3 or TRBV12-4 with TRBJ1-1; maybe TRBD1 (6 bases). Trimming removed 2 bases from V and 4 bases from J, with 11 bases in between. The CDR3 consists of 14 residues.

This clonotype came up a few times. The genes are TRBV7-8 and TRBJ1-3, with 7 bases matching TRBD1. After removal of 5 bases from V and 0 bases from J, the junction contained 7 bases not matched to a gene. In germline, CDR1 is SGHVS, CDR2 FQNEAQ. The CDR3 sequence is 16 residues long. CDR3 in DNA: TGTGCCAGCAGCCCATGGGACAGCCACTCTGGAAACACCATATATTTT. This translates into CASSPWDSHSGNTIYF. The whole variable domain, filled in from reference TRBV7-8 and TRBJ1-3, reads GAGVSQSPRYKVAKRGQDVALRCDPISGHVSLFWYQQALGQGPEFLTYFQNEAQLDKSGLPSDRFFAERPEGSVSTLKIQRTQQEDSAVYLCASSPWDSHSGNTIYFGEGSWLTVV.

This clonotype was detected only a few times. V gene TRBV19 combines with J gene TRBJ2-7, with D perhaps TRBD1 or TRBD2 (5 bases each). The CDR3 extends over 11 amino acids. The V end was cut by 8 bases, the J end by 8 bases, with 13 bases between. Germline-derived CDR1 and CDR2 are LNHDA and SQIVND (reference sequence). CDR3 region: CASGETDKQYF. The CDR3 DNA reads as TGTGCCAGTGGGGAGACAGATAAGCAGTACTTC.

The chain recombines TRBV6-5 with TRBJ2-3, with TRBD2 identical over 12 bases. V lost 5 bases and J lost 4; bases outside the gene matches: 7. There are 16 residues in the CDR3. Germline lookup yields CDR1 MNHEY and CDR2 SVGAGI. The CDR3 here is CASSPTSGSYADTQYF. In DNA form, the CDR3 reads TGTGCCAGCAGTCCGACTAGCGGGAGCTATGCAGATACGCAGTATTTT.

The rearrangement links TRBV15 to TRBJ2-5; 11 bases are a match to TRBD1. CDR1 and CDR2 from the germline V gene are LNHNV and YYDKDF (reference sequence). This CDR3 region has 14 residues. Unmatched junction bases numbered 1, after V lost 3 bases and J lost 4 bases. CDR3: CATSRDRGRETQYF. CDR3 nucleotide sequence: TGTGCCACCAGCAGGGACAGGGGGCGAGAGACCCAGTACTTC.

The sample holds many counts of this clonotype. The chain employs TRBV20-1 and TRBJ1-2, with 8 bases identical to TRBD1. The CDR3 has 14 amino acids. After removal of 3 bases from V and 4 bases from J, the junction contained 7 bases not matched to a gene. From germline, CDR1 is DFQATT and CDR2 SNEGSKA (reference sequence). CDR3 bases: TGCAGTGCTAGTTTCCGGCAGGGGGCCTATGGCTACACCTTC. It codes for CSASFRQGAYGYTF.

This chain joins TRBV29-1 and TRBJ2-3; 12 positions match TRBD1. The CDR3 extends over 14 amino acids. CDR1 is SQVTM and CDR2 is ANQGSEA in the germline V gene. With V trimmed by 4 bases and J by 3 bases, 2 bases remained unmatched. CDR3 sequence: CSVGDRGPTDTQYF. The CDR3 coding sequence is TGCAGCGTTGGGGACAGGGGGCCGACAGATACGCAGTATTTT.

The rearrangement uses TRBV5-6 and TRBJ2-1; 8 positions agree with TRBD2. The CDR3 spans 15 residues. The V and J ends lost 1 base and 10 bases, in that order; junction bases with no gene match: 10. Germline-derived CDR1 and CDR2 are SGHDT and YYEEEE. This CDR3 is CASSLSPSGYTEQFF. Here the CDR3 DNA reads TGTGCCAGCAGCTTGTCGCCTAGCGGGTATACCGAGCAGTTCTTC. Complete variable domain (other parts from reference TRBV5-6 and TRBJ2-1): DAGVTQSPTHLIKTRGQQVTLRCSPKSGHDTVSWYQQALGQGPQFIFQYYEEEERQRGNFPDRFSGHQFPNYSSELNVNALLLGDSALYLCASSLSPSGYTEQFFGPGTRLTVL.

V and J are TRBV20-1 and TRBJ2-1; 14 bases fit TRBD2. The CDR3 sequence is 18 residues long. The germline CDR1 and CDR2 sequences are DFQATT and SNEGSKA (reference sequence). V trimming: 1 base; J trimming: 0 bases; junction bases outside the gene matches: 5. CDR3 sequence: CSARGLAGGGSSYNEQFF. CDR3 nucleotide sequence: TGCAGTGCTAGAGGACTAGCGGGAGGGGGGAGCTCCTACAATGAGCAGTTCTTC.

This clonotype was seen at least ten times. A junction boundary mismatches the germline segment, possibly from a read error. The V call is TRBV5-1, the J call TRBJ2-5, with D unresolved. Germline lookup yields CDR1 SGHRS and CDR2 YFSETQ. CDR3 length: 13 amino acids. The CDR3 DNA sequence: TGTGCCAGCAGCTTAGGCAGTCAAGAGACCCAGTACTTC. Translation: CASSLGSQETQYF.

This clonotype was counted at least ten times. The genes are TRBV5-1 and TRBJ1-1; 7 positions agree with TRBD1. CDR1 and CDR2 (germline): SGHRS, YFSETQ. The V segment lost 6 bases and the J segment 3 bases; nucleotides outside the gene matches: 8. This CDR3 region has 14 residues. The CDR3 protein is CASNGRQGDTEAFF. Written as DNA, the CDR3 is TGCGCCAGCAACGGGAGGCAGGGGGACACTGAAGCTTTCTTT.

The chain is built from TRBV5-1 and TRBJ2-1, with D unclear. The germline gives CDR1 SGHRS, CDR2 YFSETQ. V was trimmed by 3 bases and J by 6 bases, leaving 16 bases between them. The CDR3 contains 15 residues. CDR3 in DNA: TGCGCCAGCAGCTGGGGTGACGGAGTCCGCAATGAGCAGTTCTTC. Amino acids: CASSWGDGVRNEQFF.

This clonotype appeared many times. This chain joins TRBV24-1 and TRBJ2-3; D possibly corresponds to TRBD1 (6 bases). Between the trimmed V and J ends, which lost 4 bases and 0 bases, there was a span of 19 bases. Germline-derived CDR1 and CDR2 are KGHDR and SFDVKD. There are 18 residues in the CDR3. In DNA, the CDR3 is TGTGCCACCAGTGACCCAACCCCACAGGGACCTAGCACAGATACGCAGTATTTT. Amino acid sequence: CATSDPTPQGPSTDTQYF.

The chain has TRBV25-1 and TRBJ2-7; TRBD2 matches at 7 bases. Germline V lookup: CDR1 MGHDK, CDR2 SYGVNS. The CDR3 is 14 amino acids. The V segment lost 1 base and the J segment 5 bases; nucleotides outside the gene matches: 5. CDR3 bases: TGTGCCAGCAGTGAATTCGAGGGAGGGCACGAGCAGTACGTC. It is translated as CASSEFEGGHEQYV.

There are a few counts of this clonotype. The chain combines TRBV6-5 with TRBJ2-1; the match to TRBD2 covers 7 bases. CDR3 length: 15 amino acids. Per the germline V gene, CDR1 is MNHEY and CDR2 is SVGAGI. The V and J ends lost 2 bases and 1 base, in that order; junction bases with no gene match: 2. The CDR3 spells CASSYRGLSYNEQFF. Written as DNA, the CDR3 is TGTGCCAGCAGTTACCGGGGACTATCCTACAATGAGCAGTTCTTC.

DNA for the CDR3: TGCAGTGCTAGAGATATAAGGGGTGTGGGCCAAGAGACCCAGTACTTC. Encoded protein: CSARDIRGVGQETQYF. The chain carries TRBV20-1 and TRBJ2-5, with D perhaps matching TRBD1 (5 bases). The V end lost 0 bases, the J end lost 1 base, and 15 bases lay between the germline ends. The CDR3 extends over 16 amino acids. Germline values: CDR1 DFQATT, CDR2 SNEGSKA (reference sequence).

The J gene is TRBJ1-5, the V gene TRBV7-9, with 8 bases identical to TRBD1. V was pared by 4 bases and J by 4 bases, with 6 bases of the junction left unmatched. The CDR3 spans 15 residues. Germline CDR1 reads SEHNR; CDR2 reads FQNEAQ (reference sequence). DNA for the CDR3: TGTGCCAGCAGCTCGGACAGGGAACCAAATCAGCCCCAGCATTTT. This translates into CASSSDREPNQPQHF.

V and J are TRBV11-2 and TRBJ2-1; D uncertain. The CDR3 spans 13 residues. The V gene's germline CDR1 is SGHAT and CDR2 FQNNGV. Trimming shortened V by 2 bases and J by 2 bases, and 4 bases separated the two germline ends. CDR3 DNA: TGTGCCAGCAGCTTAAACACCTACAATGAGCAGTTCTTC. Translation: CASSLNTYNEQFF. The variable domain in full, with the rest retrieved from reference TRBV11-2 and TRBJ2-1, is EAGVAQSPRYKIIEKRQSVAFWCNPISGHATLYWYQQILGQGPKLLIQFQNNGVVDDSQLPKDRFSAERLKGVDSTLKIQPAKLEDSAVYLCASSLNTYNEQFFGPGTRLTVL.

This clonotype has only a few counts. The chain combines TRBV7-9 with TRBJ2-5; D not certain. The CDR3 covers 15 residues. Trimming removed 5 bases from V and 1 base from J, with 14 bases in between. Looked up from germline, CDR1 is SEHNR and CDR2 is FQNEAQ (reference sequence). The CDR3 DNA sequence: TGTGCCAGCAGCCCGACCAGCGCTCTCCAAGAGACCCAGTACTTC. This encodes CASSPTSALQETQYF.

To note about this clonotype: One end of the junction fails to match germline, which may point to a read error. This rearrangement joins TRBV11-1 to TRBJ2-1, with 15 nucleotides matching TRBD2. Germline V gene sequence: CDR1 SGHAT, CDR2 FQDESV (reference sequence). CDR3 length: 18 amino acids. DNA of the CDR3: TGTGCCAGCAGTTTAGGGACTAGCGGGAGGATCAATGTGTATGGGCAGTTCTTC. Residues: CASSLGTSGRINVYGQFF.

This clonotype was observed a few times. The genes are TRBV5-1 and TRBJ2-7; 8 positions match TRBD2. The CDR3 contains 16 residues. The ends lost 0 bases at V and 3 bases at J; junction bases unmatched: 8. Per the germline V gene, CDR1 is SGHRS and CDR2 is YFSETQ. CDR3 coding DNA: TGCGCCAGCAGCTTGGGACGCGGACTAGCCCTCTACGAGCAGTACTTC. Protein: CASSLGRGLALYEQYF.

This clonotype was seen a few times. The CDR3 sequence: CASSFDTADTQYF. As DNA, the CDR3 is TGTGCCAGCAGCTTCGACACAGCAGATACGCAGTATTTT. The rearrangement uses TRBV11-1 and TRBJ2-3; D is ambiguous. Germline lookup yields CDR1 SGHAT and CDR2 FQDESV (reference sequence). Trimming cost V 3 bases and J 4 bases, with 8 bases left between them. This CDR3 has 13 amino acids.

The V call is TRBV7-9, the J call TRBJ2-3; D gene unclear. The V and J ends lost 5 bases and 1 base respectively, with 16 bases between them. The CDR3 totals 16 residues. The germline V gene has CDR1 SEHNR and CDR2 FQNEAQ (reference sequence). The CDR3 protein is CASSRRRVVGTDTQYF. The CDR3 region has the DNA TGTGCCAGCAGCCGAAGAAGGGTTGTGGGCACAGATACGCAGTATTTT.

The chain couples TRBV7-2 to TRBJ2-7; D remains ambiguous. The germline V gene has CDR1 SGHTA and CDR2 FQGNSA. V lost 5 bases, J lost 4 bases, and 9 bases lay in between. CDR3 size: 12 residues. DNA for the CDR3: TGTGCCAGCAGCACCCTCTCATACGAGCAGTACTTC. Translating gives CASSTLSYEQYF.

This rearrangement joins TRBV19 to TRBJ2-3, with 7 nucleotides matching TRBD2. J was trimmed by 3 bases and V by 8 bases; bases with no gene match: 8. This CDR3 spans 14 amino acids. Germline CDR1 and CDR2: LNHDA and SQIVND (reference sequence). The CDR3 protein is CASSRAGDTDTQYF. For the CDR3, the DNA is TGTGCCAGTTCCCGTGCGGGGGATACAGATACGCAGTATTTT.

The V and J genes are TRBV15 and TRBJ1-5; D may be TRBD1 (5 bases). The CDR3 runs to 16 residues. V was trimmed by 0 bases and J by 9 bases, leaving 18 bases between them. Germline CDR1 and CDR2: LNHNV and YYDKDF (reference sequence). The CDR3 is CATSRDQGRKGPPQHF. CDR3 DNA sequence: TGTGCCACCAGCAGAGATCAAGGCCGAAAGGGGCCGCCCCAGCATTTT.

The rearrangement joins TRBV29-1 to TRBJ2-1, with 11 nucleotides matching TRBD1. This CDR3 region has 14 residues. V was pared by 4 bases and J by 4 bases, with 3 bases of the junction left unmatched. Germline values: CDR1 SQVTM, CDR2 ANQGSEA. The CDR3 sequence: CSVGDRGIYNEQFF. CDR3 coding DNA: TGCAGCGTTGGGGACAGGGGGATTTACAATGAGCAGTTCTTC.